This is a list of T cell receptor beta chains from one sample in a study of blood T cells in healthy people across ages. In TCRdb, the 5' RACE reads were re-called with MiXCR into one record per CDR3 protein. Here the sample spans 800,000 to 1,000,000 distinct CDR3 sequences, around 46% being singletons. The sequenced material came from blood. These receptor sequences come from a man aged 25 to 40 in good health. The CDR3 runs from the conserved cysteine through the conserved F or W. Each record gives: J gene, clone size, D gene, V gene, CDR3 protein, CDR3 DNA. D genes are given only for firm matches. Not every row has a clone size; where given, it reads once, few, many or a size class.

J gene: TRBJ2-6; clone size: .; D gene: .; V gene: TRBV28; CDR3 protein: CASSPPRGANVLTF; CDR3 DNA: TGTGCCAGCAGCCCTCCCAGGGGGGCCAACGTCCTGACTTTC
J gene: TRBJ2-1; clone size: .; D gene: TRBD2; V gene: TRBV11-2; CDR3 protein: CASSIVAGAQGNEQFF; CDR3 DNA: TGTGCCAGCAGCATAGTAGCGGGGGCCCAGGGAAATGAGCAGTTCTTC
J gene: TRBJ2-5; clone size: few; D gene: .; V gene: TRBV7-2; CDR3 protein: CASSLQSQQETQYF; CDR3 DNA: TGTGCCAGCAGCCTACAGAGCCAACAGGAGACCCAGTACTTC
J gene: TRBJ2-4; clone size: .; D gene: TRBD1; V gene: TRBV5-1; CDR3 protein: CASSSSQGAREQYF; CDR3 DNA: TGCGCCAGCAGCTCGTCACAGGGGGCTCGAGAGCAGTACTTC
J gene: TRBJ1-1; clone size: .; D gene: .; V gene: TRBV2; CDR3 protein: CASNAQGMYTEAFF; CDR3 DNA: TGTGCCAGCAATGCACAGGGTATGTACACTGAAGCTTTCTTT
J gene: TRBJ2-1; clone size: few; D gene: TRBD2; V gene: TRBV7-2; CDR3 protein: CASSLVGGGGFSYNEQFF; CDR3 DNA: TGTGCCAGCAGCTTAGTCGGTGGCGGGGGGTTCTCCTACAATGAGCAGTTCTTC
J gene: TRBJ2-2; clone size: .; D gene: .; V gene: TRBV28; CDR3 protein: CASPESNTGELFF; CDR3 DNA: TGTGCCAGCCCGGAGTCCAACACCGGGGAGCTGTTTTTT
J gene: TRBJ1-1; clone size: few; D gene: .; V gene: TRBV29-1; CDR3 protein: CSVERGLEGAFF; CDR3 DNA: TGCAGCGTTGAGCGCGGCTTGGAGGGGGCTTTCTTT
J gene: TRBJ2-6; clone size: many; D gene: .; V gene: TRBV15; CDR3 protein: CATSREGTGANVLTF; CDR3 DNA: TGTGCCACCAGCAGAGAAGGGACTGGGGCCAACGTCCTGACTTTC
J gene: TRBJ2-1; clone size: .; D gene: .; V gene: TRBV20-1; CDR3 protein: CSAPLGSDNEQFF; CDR3 DNA: TGCAGTGCTCCCCTCGGGAGTGACAATGAGCAGTTCTTC
J gene: TRBJ2-1; clone size: few; D gene: .; V gene: TRBV20-1; CDR3 protein: CSALNTLVEHNEQFF; CDR3 DNA: TGCAGTGCTCTCAATACGCTAGTGGAGCACAATGAGCAGTTCTTC
J gene: TRBJ1-1; clone size: many; D gene: .; V gene: TRBV6-5; CDR3 protein: CASSPPGGNTEAFF; CDR3 DNA: TGTGCCAGCAGTCCCCCGGGGGGGAACACTGAAGCTTTCTTT
J gene: TRBJ1-2; clone size: .; D gene: TRBD1; V gene: TRBV27; CDR3 protein: CASSLDGPGQGAFYGYTF; CDR3 DNA: TGTGCCAGCAGTTTGGACGGACCGGGACAGGGGGCTTTCTATGGCTACACCTTC
J gene: TRBJ2-5; clone size: many; D gene: TRBD1; V gene: TRBV29-1; CDR3 protein: CSVVRTGTVQETQYF; CDR3 DNA: TGCAGCGTTGTGCGGACAGGGACAGTCCAAGAGACCCAGTACTTC
J gene: TRBJ1-1; clone size: .; D gene: .; V gene: TRBV2; CDR3 protein: CASNDGREHTEAFF; CDR3 DNA: TGTGCCAGCAACGACGGCAGGGAACACACTGAAGCTTTCTTT
J gene: TRBJ2-1; clone size: .; D gene: .; V gene: TRBV5-1; CDR3 protein: CASGPGLPPNEQFF; CDR3 DNA: TGCGCCAGCGGTCCGGGCCTGCCCCCTAATGAGCAGTTCTTC
J gene: TRBJ2-5; clone size: .; D gene: TRBD2; V gene: TRBV7-9; CDR3 protein: CASSRLAGPRSEEQYF; CDR3 DNA: TGTGCCAGCAGCCGACTAGCGGGGCCCCGATCGGAAGAGCAGTACTTC
J gene: TRBJ2-1; clone size: few; D gene: TRBD1; V gene: TRBV7-3; CDR3 protein: CASSLIDRAVNEQFF; CDR3 DNA: TGTGCCAGCAGCTTAATTGACAGGGCGGTCAATGAGCAGTTCTTC
J gene: TRBJ2-1; clone size: .; D gene: TRBD1; V gene: TRBV12-3/TRBV12-4; CDR3 protein: CASSSRTGTYNEQFF; CDR3 DNA: TGTGCCAGCAGTTCGAGGACAGGGACCTACAATGAGCAGTTCTTC
J gene: TRBJ1-4; clone size: .; D gene: .; V gene: TRBV6-1; CDR3 protein: CASNGDLKTSEKLFF; CDR3 DNA: TGTGCCAGCAACGGAGATCTGAAGACTAGTGAAAAACTGTTTTTT
J gene: TRBJ2-1; clone size: few; D gene: TRBD2; V gene: TRBV6-5; CDR3 protein: CASRRSGGRNNEQFF; CDR3 DNA: TGTGCCAGCAGGAGGAGCGGGGGCAGGAACAATGAGCAGTTCTTC
J gene: TRBJ2-4; clone size: .; D gene: .; V gene: TRBV12-3/TRBV12-4; CDR3 protein: CASPIESTGNIQYF; CDR3 DNA: TGTGCCAGCCCCATAGAGTCCACGGGAAACATTCAGTACTTC
J gene: TRBJ2-3; clone size: .; D gene: TRBD2; V gene: TRBV9; CDR3 protein: CASSAGLAPGTQYF; CDR3 DNA: TGTGCCAGCAGCGCTGGACTAGCGCCCGGTACGCAGTATTTT
J gene: TRBJ2-3; clone size: .; D gene: TRBD2; V gene: TRBV20-1; CDR3 protein: CSARDRLAGADTQYF; CDR3 DNA: TGCAGTGCTAGAGATCGACTAGCGGGGGCAGATACGCAGTATTTT
J gene: TRBJ1-4; clone size: .; D gene: .; V gene: TRBV5-1; CDR3 protein: CASRERDNEKLFF; CDR3 DNA: TGCGCCAGCAGGGAGAGAGATAATGAAAAACTGTTTTTT
J gene: TRBJ2-7; clone size: .; D gene: TRBD1; V gene: TRBV9; CDR3 protein: CASSETGGTGTDYEQYF; CDR3 DNA: TGTGCCAGCAGCGAGACCGGAGGGACAGGGACGGATTACGAGCAGTACTTC
J gene: TRBJ2-1; clone size: few; D gene: TRBD2; V gene: TRBV20-1; CDR3 protein: CSALRAGGSPPNEQFF; CDR3 DNA: TGCAGTGCCCTCCGGGCGGGGGGGAGTCCCCCGAATGAGCAGTTCTTC
J gene: TRBJ1-5; clone size: .; D gene: .; V gene: TRBV27; CDR3 protein: CASPPPGGQPQHF; CDR3 DNA: TGTGCCAGCCCTCCTCCGGGGGGTCAGCCCCAGCATTTT
J gene: TRBJ2-1; clone size: .; D gene: TRBD2; V gene: TRBV2; CDR3 protein: CASLYSSLAGESSYNEQFF; CDR3 DNA: TGTGCCAGCCTTTACTCCAGTCTAGCGGGGGAGAGCTCCTACAATGAGCAGTTCTTC
J gene: TRBJ2-4; clone size: .; D gene: .; V gene: TRBV19; CDR3 protein: CASSIGYLGNIQYF; CDR3 DNA: TGTGCCAGTAGTATAGGCTACCTTGGAAACATTCAGTACTTC
J gene: TRBJ1-1; clone size: once; D gene: TRBD1; V gene: TRBV29-1; CDR3 protein: CSATTGAGTEAFF; CDR3 DNA: TGCAGCGCCACCACAGGGGCGGGCACTGAAGCTTTCTTT
J gene: TRBJ2-5; clone size: .; D gene: TRBD1; V gene: TRBV20-1; CDR3 protein: CGAKLYLGQGAPQETQYF; CDR3 DNA: TGCGGTGCTAAATTATACCTAGGACAGGGGGCGCCCCAGGAGACCCAGTACTTC
J gene: TRBJ2-5; clone size: .; D gene: TRBD1; V gene: TRBV11-2; CDR3 protein: CASSLHGQGPQETQYF; CDR3 DNA: TGTGCCAGCAGCTTACACGGACAGGGACCTCAAGAGACCCAGTACTTC
J gene: TRBJ2-1; clone size: .; D gene: .; V gene: TRBV6-6; CDR3 protein: CASSYSAGSNEQFF; CDR3 DNA: TGTGCCAGCAGTTACTCCGCAGGGAGCAATGAGCAGTTCTTC
J gene: TRBJ1-1; clone size: .; D gene: .; V gene: TRBV10-3; CDR3 protein: CAISDPPRSTSEAFF; CDR3 DNA: TGTGCCATCAGTGACCCCCCGAGGAGCACTTCTGAAGCTTTCTTT
J gene: TRBJ1-2; clone size: .; D gene: .; V gene: TRBV7-9; CDR3 protein: CASSPVSASRTNYGYTF; CDR3 DNA: TGTGCCAGCAGCCCCGTCTCGGCCAGCCGAACAAACTATGGCTACACCTTC
J gene: TRBJ2-5; clone size: few; D gene: .; V gene: TRBV5-1; CDR3 protein: CASRLTSETQYF; CDR3 DNA: TGCGCCAGCAGACTCACGTCGGAGACCCAGTACTTC
J gene: TRBJ2-3; clone size: .; D gene: TRBD1; V gene: TRBV6-5; CDR3 protein: CASSSRTGWEDTQYF; CDR3 DNA: TGTGCCAGCAGTTCGCGGACAGGGTGGGAGGATACGCAGTATTTT
J gene: TRBJ2-7; clone size: .; D gene: TRBD2; V gene: TRBV10-3; CDR3 protein: CAISDRLGLAGAVSYEQYF; CDR3 DNA: TGTGCCATCAGTGATCGACTGGGACTAGCGGGGGCTGTGAGCTACGAGCAGTACTTC
J gene: TRBJ1-4; clone size: .; D gene: .; V gene: TRBV7-8; CDR3 protein: CASSLATGHEEKLFF; CDR3 DNA: TGTGCCAGCAGCTTAGCGACGGGTCACGAGGAAAAACTGTTTTTT
J gene: TRBJ2-4; clone size: few; D gene: .; V gene: TRBV4-1; CDR3 protein: CASSQEPRQKNIQYF; CDR3 DNA: TGCGCCAGCAGCCAGGAGCCTCGACAGAAAAACATTCAGTACTTC
J gene: TRBJ1-6; clone size: .; D gene: .; V gene: TRBV5-1; CDR3 protein: CASSLLAKDESPLHF; CDR3 DNA: TGCGCCAGCAGCTTGTTGGCGAAGGATGAATCACCCCTCCACTTT
J gene: TRBJ2-7; clone size: .; D gene: .; V gene: TRBV28; CDR3 protein: CASSLAWSDEQYF; CDR3 DNA: TGTGCCAGCAGTCTCGCCTGGTCCGACGAGCAGTACTTC
J gene: TRBJ1-2; clone size: few; D gene: TRBD1; V gene: TRBV5-1; CDR3 protein: CASSPDRDYTF; CDR3 DNA: TGCGCCAGCAGCCCGGACAGGGACTACACCTTC
J gene: TRBJ2-1; clone size: many; D gene: .; V gene: TRBV3-1; CDR3 protein: CASSPTLSRGNEQFF; CDR3 DNA: TGTGCCAGCAGCCCCACCCTGAGCAGGGGAAACGAGCAGTTCTTC
J gene: TRBJ1-2; clone size: .; D gene: .; V gene: TRBV10-3; CDR3 protein: CAITEGLYGYTF; CDR3 DNA: TGTGCCATCACGGAAGGGCTCTATGGCTACACCTTC
J gene: TRBJ1-4; clone size: .; D gene: .; V gene: TRBV6-5; CDR3 protein: CASSGQGLIYEKLFF; CDR3 DNA: TGTGCCAGCAGTGGGCAGGGACTTATCTATGAAAAACTGTTTTTT
J gene: TRBJ2-3; clone size: few; D gene: TRBD1; V gene: TRBV27; CDR3 protein: CASSTPGQGASTDTQYF; CDR3 DNA: TGTGCCAGCAGTACGCCGGGACAGGGGGCCTCCACAGATACGCAGTATTTT
J gene: TRBJ1-1; clone size: many; D gene: TRBD1; V gene: TRBV20-1; CDR3 protein: CRATGGRGNTEAFF; CDR3 DNA: TGCAGAGCAACAGGGGGGAGGGGGAACACTGAAGCTTTCTTT
J gene: TRBJ2-7; clone size: .; D gene: .; V gene: TRBV12-3/TRBV12-4; CDR3 protein: CASSLHHYEQYF; CDR3 DNA: TGTGCCAGCAGCCTACACCACTACGAGCAGTACTTC
J gene: TRBJ2-4; clone size: .; D gene: .; V gene: TRBV9; CDR3 protein: CASSVEPTGIQYF; CDR3 DNA: TGTGCCAGCAGCGTAGAACCCACGGGCATTCAGTACTTC
J gene: TRBJ2-3; clone size: .; D gene: .; V gene: TRBV25-1; CDR3 protein: CASSGTGRTQYF; CDR3 DNA: TGTGCCAGCAGTGGCACGGGCAGGACGCAGTATTTT
J gene: TRBJ1-5; clone size: .; D gene: .; V gene: TRBV6-1; CDR3 protein: CASSEATGFQPQHF; CDR3 DNA: TGTGCCAGCAGTGAAGCAACGGGGTTTCAGCCCCAGCATTTT